This T cell receptor (beta chain) derives from a study of T and B cells in COVID-19 patients. As for the study in general: Blood was sampled from COVID-19 patients who were either actively infected or recovered.

Between the trimmed V and J ends, which lost 6 bases and 6 bases, there was a span of 12 bases. The CDR3 runs 13 residues. Germline V gene data show CDR1 as MNHEY and CDR2 as SVGEGT. TRB rearrangements were amplified by multiplex PCR with BIOMED2 TRB-A/B primers. TCRdb independently ran MiXCR on the multiplex PCR reads; one entry per CDR3 protein. The table records about 7,800 distinct CDR3 sequences, around 40% of them present only once. Each TRB amplification used roughly 220-550 ng of genomic DNA from blood. The V gene is TRBV6-2 or TRBV6-3, the J gene TRBJ2-1, with D perhaps TRBD2 (5 bases). The sequenced material came from blood. The TCR was taken from a human donor who had recovered from COVID-19. The CDR3 coding sequence is TGTGCCAGCAGAGGCGCGAGGGCCAATGAGCAGTTCTTC. Its translation is CASRGARANEQFF.